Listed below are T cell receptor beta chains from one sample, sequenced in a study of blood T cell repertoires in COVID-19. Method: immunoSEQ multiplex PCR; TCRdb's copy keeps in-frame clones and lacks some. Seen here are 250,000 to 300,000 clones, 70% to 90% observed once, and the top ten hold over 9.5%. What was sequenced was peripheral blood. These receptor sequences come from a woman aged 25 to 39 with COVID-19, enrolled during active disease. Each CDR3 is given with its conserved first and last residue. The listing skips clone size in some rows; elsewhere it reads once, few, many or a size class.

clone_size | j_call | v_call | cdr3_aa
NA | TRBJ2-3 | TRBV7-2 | CASSSPFRTSTDTQYF
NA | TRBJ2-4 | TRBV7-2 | CASSYQGGNIQYF
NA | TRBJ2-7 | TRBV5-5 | CASSLEGQNHEQYF
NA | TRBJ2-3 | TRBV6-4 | CASRGAGGPTDTQYF
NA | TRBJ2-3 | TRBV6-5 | CASSYSSVTDTQYF
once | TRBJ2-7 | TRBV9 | CANGHQTSRYYEQYF
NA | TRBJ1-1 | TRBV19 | CASSDRGGTEAFF
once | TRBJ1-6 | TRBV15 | CATSRVENSPLHF
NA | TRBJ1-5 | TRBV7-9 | CASSLDRVSNQPQHF
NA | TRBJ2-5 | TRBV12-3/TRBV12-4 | CASSLKRGETQYF